This T cell receptor (beta chain) was documented in a study of blood T cell repertoires in COVID-19. Study-wide background: From the United States, Italy and Spain came samples of acute and convalescent COVID-19.

The length of the CDR3 is 14 residues. V was clipped by 4 bases and J by 1 base; unmatched bases: 3. Germline V gene lookup returns CDR1 LNHDA and CDR2 SQIVND (reference sequence). Sequencing was performed with immunoSEQ multiplex PCR; in TCRdb, only in-frame clones are kept and a portion is missing. The data show around 120,000 clones, around three quarters seen once. The TCR sequence derives from a woman aged 80 or older with acute or convalescent COVID-19. Sequenced: peripheral blood. This chain joins TRBV19 and TRBJ2-5; 7 bases are shared with TRBD2. The DNA for the CDR3 is TGTGCCAGTAGTAGCGGGAGTACCCAAGAGACCCAGTACTTC. Encoded protein: CASSSGSTQETQYF. Combining the CDR3 with reference TRBV19 and TRBJ2-5 gives the whole variable domain DGGITQSPKYLFRKEGQNVTLSCEQNLNHDAMYWYRQDPGQGLRLIYYSQIVNDFQKGDIAEGYSVSREKKESFPLTVTSAQKNPTAFYLCASSSGSTQETQYFGPGTRLLVL.